This T cell receptor (beta chain) was sequenced for a study of blood T cell repertoires in COVID-19. Study context: The United States, Italy and Spain were the sources of the acute and convalescent COVID-19 samples. From T cells, B-cell-depleted T cells, or PBMCs came the material, which was cDNA or gDNA.

In the authors' methods: Estimates of nucleated cell counts were drawn from the amplification of reference gene primers. Assay used: immunoSEQ multiplex PCR; TCRdb lists only in-frame clones, some missing. Clone size and the V and J calls come from that table; the DNA yielded D and trimming. The sample has approximately 200,000 clones, about 86% seen once. Germline values: CDR1 LNHDA, CDR2 SQIVND (reference sequence). Trimming removed 7 bases from V and 4 bases from J; junction bases left unmatched: 19. The CDR3 contains 18 residues. The clonotype was recovered from a man in his 60s who had recovered from COVID-19. The chain carries TRBV19 and TRBJ1-5, with TRBD1 identical over 7 bases. Sample: peripheral blood. CDR3 in amino acids: CASNPISGGQSGNQPQHF. CDR3 nucleotide sequence: TGTGCCAGTAACCCCATTTCAGGGGGGCAGTCAGGAAATCAGCCCCAGCATTTT.